This entry lists 32 T cell receptor beta chains sequenced from one sample in a study of blood T cell repertoires in COVID-19. The protocol was immunoSEQ multiplex PCR, while the TCRdb copy is restricted to in-frame clones and leaves out a portion. The profile shows about 150,000 clones, about 90% of them singletons. Material for sequencing was peripheral blood. These receptors were taken from a man aged 50 or older with acute or convalescent COVID-19.

In its sample, this clone was seen once. This sequence joins TRBV7-2 and TRBJ2-7; TRBD1 is a possible D gene (6 bases). The CDR3 consists of 14 residues. Germline CDR1 and CDR2: SGHTA and FQGNSA. Trimming cost V 0 bases and J 5 bases, with 11 bases left between them. The CDR3 loop reads CASSLAGRGNEQYF. CDR3 in DNA: TGTGCCAGCAGCTTAGCAGGCAGGGGTAACGAGCAGTACTTC. Full variable domain (outside the CDR3, taken from reference TRBV7-2 and TRBJ2-7): GAGVSQSPSNKVTEKGKDVELRCDPISGHTALYWYRQSLGQGLEFLIYFQGNSAPDKSGLPSDRFSAERTGGSVSTLTIQRTQQEDSAVYLCASSLAGRGNEQYFGPGTRLTVT.

This chain links TRBV7-6 with TRBJ1-2; no definite D call. V lost 9 bases to trimming and J lost 4 bases, with 12 bases between them. From germline, CDR1 is SGHVS and CDR2 FNYEAQ. The length of the CDR3 is 12 residues. In nucleotides, the CDR3 is TGTGCCAGAATCGTCCTAGGCTATGGCTACACCTTC. Encoded protein: CARIVLGYGYTF. Together with reference TRBV7-6 and TRBJ1-2, the CDR3 gives the full variable domain: GAGVSQSPRYKVTKRGQDVALRCDPISGHVSLYWYRQALGQGPEFLTYFNYEAQQDKSGLPNDRFSAERPEGSISTLTIQRTEQRDSAMYRCARIVLGYGYTFGSGTRLTVV.

The V call is TRBV5-1, the J call TRBJ2-7; TRBD2 matches at 8 bases. The CDR3 extends over 13 amino acids. Per germline, CDR1 SGHRS and CDR2 YFSETQ. The V segment lost 7 bases and the J segment 1 base; nucleotides outside the gene matches: 4. Here the CDR3 DNA reads TGCGCCAGCGGACGGGAGGGTTCCTACGAGCAGTACTTC. As protein: CASGREGSYEQYF. Full variable domain (missing parts from reference TRBV5-1 and TRBJ2-7): KAGVTQTPRYLIKTRGQQVTLSCSPISGHRSVSWYQQTPGQGLQFLFEYFSETQRNKGNFPGRFSGRQFSNSRSEMNVSTLELGDSALYLCASGREGSYEQYFGPGTRLTVT.

The V call is TRBV12-3 or TRBV12-4, the J call TRBJ2-2; 8 bases line up with TRBD1. Unmatched junction bases numbered 2, after V lost 10 bases and J lost 1 base. The CDR3 has 13 residues. The CDR3 is CAIGQGNTGELFF. Written as DNA, the CDR3 is TGTGCCATTGGACAGGGGAACACCGGGGAGCTGTTTTTT.

The V call is TRBV27, the J call TRBJ1-2, with 9 nucleotides matching TRBD1. CDR1 and CDR2 from the germline V gene are MNHEY and SMNVEV (reference sequence). V was pared by 6 bases and J by 6 bases, with 14 bases of the junction left unmatched. The CDR3 contains 16 residues. CDR3 residues: CASSFFPGQGFDGYTF. The CDR3 DNA reads as TGTGCCAGCAGCTTCTTCCCGGGACAGGGATTTGATGGCTACACCTTC.

This clone was recorded only once. The V call is TRBV11-2, the J call TRBJ2-3, with 9 nucleotides matching TRBD1. CDR3 length equals 16 residues. Germline-derived CDR1 and CDR2 are SGHAT and FQNNGV. Unmatched junction bases numbered 7, after V lost 3 bases and J lost 3 bases. The CDR3: CASSFFGDRVTDTQYF. The CDR3 coding sequence is TGTGCCAGCAGCTTTTTTGGGGACAGGGTGACAGATACGCAGTATTTT.

This rearrangement joins TRBV11-1 to TRBJ1-1; a weak D match, TRBD1 (6 bases). Germline-derived CDR1 and CDR2 are SGHAT and FQDESV (reference sequence). V lost 5 bases and J 6 bases, leaving 16 bases between the germline ends. The CDR3 spans 14 residues. CDR3 in amino acids: CASSQLRQGPEAFF. CDR3 coding DNA: TGTGCCAGCAGCCAACTTCGTCAGGGGCCTGAAGCTTTCTTT. The whole variable domain, filled in from reference TRBV11-1 and TRBJ1-1, reads EAEVAQSPRYKITEKSQAVAFWCDPISGHATLYWYRQILGQGPELLVQFQDESVVDDSQLPKDRFSAERLKGVDSTLKIQPAELGDSAMYLCASSQLRQGPEAFFGQGTRLTVV.

This chain connects TRBV3-1 (or the pseudogene TRBV3-2) to TRBJ1-2; 8 bases are a match to TRBD1. Germline CDR1 reads LGHDT; CDR2 reads YNNKEL (reference sequence). V gave up 1 base and J gave up 7 bases; unmatched junction bases: 11. The CDR3 has 16 amino acids. For the CDR3, the DNA is TGTGCCAGCAGCCAAGTAGGAGCAGGGGGCGCGAGTGGCTACACCTTC. It specifies CASSQVGAGGASGYTF.

The J gene is TRBJ2-7, the V gene TRBV19; D is unresolved. This CDR3 comprises 13 residues. Trimming removed 4 bases from V and 4 bases from J, with 11 bases in between. From germline, CDR1 is LNHDA and CDR2 SQIVND (reference sequence). The CDR3 here is CASSTGFGYEQYF. CDR3 nucleotides: TGTGCCAGTAGTACCGGATTCGGGTACGAGCAGTACTTC.

The chain joins TRBV18 to TRBJ2-5, with 14 bases identical to TRBD2. V shed 3 bases and J 3 bases; nucleotides not matched to a gene: 6. CDR3 length: 17 residues. Germline CDR1 and CDR2: KGHSH and LQKENI. The CDR3 DNA reads as TGTGCCAGCTCACCTCCTGGGACTAGCGGGAGTAAAGAGACCCAGTACTTC. The encoded protein is CASSPPGTSGSKETQYF.

The chain links TRBV2 to TRBJ1-5; D unresolved. The V end lost 2 bases, the J end lost 2 bases, and 10 bases lay between the germline ends. Germline loops: CDR1 SNHLY, CDR2 FYNNEI. CDR3 length: 15 amino acids. CDR3 DNA: TGTGCCAGCAGTGAATTCCTTTTTGGCAATCAGCCCCAGCATTTT. It specifies CASSEFLFGNQPQHF.

This clone occurred once. V and J are TRBV30 and TRBJ1-2; D unresolved. The CDR3 has 16 residues. V lost 4 bases, J lost 3 bases, and 21 bases lay in between. Germline lookup yields CDR1 GTSNPN and CDR2 SVGIG (reference sequence). The CDR3 region is CAWTHDLSVADYGYTF. The CDR3 DNA follows: TGTGCCTGGACCCACGACCTTTCGGTGGCGGACTATGGCTACACCTTC.

This clone was found a few times. The V call is TRBV5-8, the J call TRBJ1-5; D ambiguous. Trimming took 4 bases from V and 4 from J, leaving 6 bases between them. Germline V gene data show CDR1 as SGHTS and CDR2 as YDEGEE. CDR3 size: 12 residues. Here the CDR3 reads CASSIGNQPQHF. The DNA of the CDR3 is TGTGCCAGCAGCATCGGTAATCAGCCCCAGCATTTT.

The rearrangement joins TRBV6-6 to TRBJ1-1, with D hard to call. CDR1 and CDR2 (germline): MNHNY, SVGAGI (reference sequence). The CDR3 runs to 16 residues. Trimming pared 8 bases from V and 5 bases from J, leaving 24 bases between. In DNA form, the CDR3 reads TGTGCCAGCTTCCCCACGGGCGCTCGGGATCGGACTGAAGCTTTCTTT. Translating gives CASFPTGARDRTEAFF.

This clone came up once. The J gene is TRBJ1-6, the V gene TRBV30; possibly TRBD1 for D (5 bases). Trimming removed 5 bases from V and 6 bases from J, with 11 bases in between. The length of the CDR3 is 13 residues. The germline V gene has CDR1 GTSNPN and CDR2 SVGIG (reference sequence). Here the CDR3 reads CAWVRDSNSPLHF. CDR3 in DNA: TGTGCCTGGGTCCGTGACAGTAATTCACCCCTCCACTTT.

The chain joins TRBV7-3 to TRBJ2-3; 10 positions match TRBD1. The CDR3 totals 15 residues. Germline CDR1 and CDR2: SGHTA and FQGTGA. The trim removed 5 bases at V and 6 bases at J, leaving 8 bases unmatched. The CDR3 DNA reads TGTGCCAGCAGCCCTCGACAGGGGGCAAGCGATACGCAGTATTTT. Its protein product is CASSPRQGASDTQYF. Drawing the rest from reference TRBV7-3 and TRBJ2-3, the complete variable domain is GAGVSQTPSNKVTEKGKYVELRCDPISGHTALYWYRQSLGQGPEFLIYFQGTGAADDSGLPNDRFFAVRPEGSVSTLKIQRTERGDSAVYLCASSPRQGASDTQYFGPGTRLTVL.

The chain joins TRBV6-5 to TRBJ1-6; 10 bases line up with TRBD1. V was pared by 5 bases and J by 8 bases, with 6 bases of the junction left unmatched. The CDR3 loop spans 15 amino acids. The germline V gene encodes CDR1 MNHEY and CDR2 SVGAGI. For the CDR3, the DNA is TGTGCCAGCAGTCGGACAGGGGGTAGGGATTCACCCCTCCACTTT. The encoded protein is CASSRTGGRDSPLHF.

The rearrangement joins TRBV7-2 to TRBJ1-5, with a possible D match to TRBD1 (5 bases). V was pared by 1 base and J by 4 bases, with 14 bases between. Germline V gene data show CDR1 as SGHTA and CDR2 as FQGNSA. CDR3 length: 16 amino acids. CDR3: CASSLVAGLSNQPQHF. The CDR3, as DNA: TGTGCCAGCAGCTTAGTGGCAGGGTTGAGTAATCAGCCCCAGCATTTT.

The chain couples TRBV6-5 to TRBJ1-1, with D maybe TRBD1 (5 bases). This CDR3 is 14 amino acids long. Trimming removed 0 bases from V and 4 bases from J, with 9 bases in between. The germline V gene encodes CDR1 MNHEY and CDR2 SVGAGI. CDR3 amino acids: CASSYSSQGTEAFF. The CDR3 DNA follows: TGTGCCAGCAGTTACTCGAGTCAGGGCACTGAAGCTTTCTTT.

This clone appeared once. The chain recombines TRBV7-9 with TRBJ2-2, with D maybe TRBD1 (5 bases). V was cut by 2 bases and J by 6 bases, with 13 bases left in between. Germline CDR1 reads SEHNR; CDR2 reads FQNEAQ (reference sequence). The CDR3 is made up of 15 amino acids. The CDR3 DNA follows: TGTGCCAGCAGCTTAAAGGGGCTCAGGGCCGGGGAGCTGTTTTTT. This codes for CASSLKGLRAGELFF.

The chain employs TRBV19 and TRBJ2-5; TRBD2 matches 9 bases. CDR3 length: 16 residues. Germline CDR1 reads LNHDA; CDR2 reads SQIVND (reference sequence). J was trimmed by 5 bases and V by 5 bases; bases with no gene match: 12. The DNA for the CDR3 is TGTGCCAGTAGTGATACTTCCGGGACTAGCTATGAGACCCAGTACTTC. This codes for CASSDTSGTSYETQYF.

The rearrangement joins TRBV27 to TRBJ2-1; the D gene is possibly TRBD2 (5 bases). CDR1 is MNHEY and CDR2 is SMNVEV in the germline V gene (reference sequence). This CDR3 spans 16 amino acids. The germline V and J ends were trimmed by 0 bases and 3 bases, with 12 bases remaining between them. CDR3 nucleotide sequence: TGTGCCAGCAGTTTATCGTTAGCAGCGGTCTACAATGAGCAGTTCTTC. This codes for CASSLSLAAVYNEQFF.

The CDR3 spells CATSEGTGGQRGKYGNQPQHF. The DNA for the CDR3 is TGTGCCACCAGTGAAGGGACAGGGGGCCAACGTGGCAAGTACGGCAATCAGCCCCAGCATTTT. V usage is TRBV24-1 and J usage is TRBJ1-5, with 12 bases that match TRBD1. This CDR3 has 21 residues. The V and J ends lost 4 bases and 2 bases, in that order; junction bases with no gene match: 17. Germline loops: CDR1 KGHDR, CDR2 SFDVKD.

The rearrangement uses TRBV6-5 and TRBJ1-5; 10 positions agree with TRBD1. This CDR3 spans 15 amino acids. Trimming cost V 6 bases and J 3 bases; bases outside gene matches: 5. The germline gives CDR1 MNHEY, CDR2 SVGAGI. The CDR3 nucleotides are TGTGCCAGCAGCACCGGGACAGGGGTCAATCAGCCCCAGCATTTT. Translating gives CASSTGTGVNQPQHF.

This clone appeared a single time. The gene calls are TRBV30 and TRBJ2-1; TRBD1 aligns across 11 bases. V lost 2 bases to trimming and J lost 8 bases; unmatched junction nucleotides: 8. The germline CDR1 and CDR2 sequences are GTSNPN and SVGIG (reference sequence). CDR3 length: 15 residues. The CDR3 sequence: CAWSRGTGGLHEQFF. The CDR3 region has the DNA TGTGCCTGGAGTAGGGGGACAGGGGGGTTGCATGAGCAGTTCTTC. Full variable domain (outside the CDR3, taken from reference TRBV30 and TRBJ2-1): SQTIHQWPATLVQPVGSPLSLECTVEGTSNPNLYWYRQAAGRGLQLLFYSVGIGQISSEVPQNLSASRPQDRQFILSSKKLLLSDSGFYLCAWSRGTGGLHEQFFGPGTRLTVL.

The CDR3: CASSPTLTGDPNYGYTF. The CDR3 nucleotides read TGCGCCAGCAGTCCAACCTTGACAGGGGATCCTAACTATGGCTACACCTTC. This chain joins TRBV10-2 and TRBJ1-2, with 8 positions matching TRBD1. Germline lookup yields CDR1 WSHSY and CDR2 SAAADI. CDR3 length equals 17 residues. V lost 5 bases to trimming and J lost 0 bases; unmatched junction nucleotides: 11.

This clone was detected only once. The chain uses TRBV13 and TRBJ2-5; TRBD1 might be the D (6 bases). The CDR3 contains 14 residues. V lost 3 bases to trimming and J lost 2 bases, with 10 bases between them. Germline V gene lookup returns CDR1 PRHDT and CDR2 FYEKMQ (reference sequence). The CDR3 DNA follows: TGTGCCAGCAGCTTTAGGGGGTGGCAAGAGACCCAGTACTTC. It codes for CASSFRGWQETQYF.

The V and J genes are TRBV7-3 and TRBJ1-1, with 8 nucleotides matching TRBD1. Germline loops: CDR1 SGHTA, CDR2 FQGTGA. V lost 5 bases to trimming and J lost 4 bases; unmatched junction nucleotides: 6. The CDR3 length is 14 residues. CDR3 bases: TGTGCCAGCAGCCTACAGGGGGGTGGCACTGAAGCTTTCTTT. Protein: CASSLQGGGTEAFF.

This clone was detected only a few times. CDR3 sequence (DNA): TGTGCCAGCAGCCCGGGACAGGGGTCCTACGAGCAGTACGTC. As protein: CASSPGQGSYEQYV. The rearrangement links TRBV13 to TRBJ2-7; TRBD1 matches 10 bases. The V segment lost 5 bases and the J segment 1 base; nucleotides outside the gene matches: 2. Germline loops: CDR1 PRHDT, CDR2 FYEKMQ (reference sequence). The CDR3 extends over 14 amino acids.

This rearrangement joins TRBV30 to TRBJ2-5; TRBD2 matches at 12 bases. Germline trimming cut 1 base from V and 5 bases from J; bases unmatched to any gene: 11. Germline-derived CDR1 and CDR2 are GTSNPN and SVGIG (reference sequence). There are 17 residues in the CDR3. In DNA, the CDR3 is TGTGCCTGGAGTGGGACTCTAGCGGGGGGGCCTGGGGAGACCCAGTACTTC. It codes for CAWSGTLAGGPGETQYF.

The chain uses TRBV9 and TRBJ1-6, with 7 positions matching TRBD1. In germline, CDR1 is SGDLS, CDR2 YYNGEE. The CDR3 runs 14 residues. The V segment lost 4 bases and the J segment 9 bases; nucleotides outside the gene matches: 7. The CDR3 loop is CASSPDRAVSPLHF. The CDR3 nucleotides are TGTGCCAGCAGCCCCGACAGGGCGGTTTCACCCCTCCACTTT.

This chain joins TRBV7-5 and TRBJ1-1. TRBV7-5 is a pseudogene locus. The CDR3 is 12 residues long. CDR3 sequence (DNA): TGTGTCAGAAGCTATCTTGTCGGTGAAGCTTTCTTT. This sequence encodes CVRSYLVGEAFF.